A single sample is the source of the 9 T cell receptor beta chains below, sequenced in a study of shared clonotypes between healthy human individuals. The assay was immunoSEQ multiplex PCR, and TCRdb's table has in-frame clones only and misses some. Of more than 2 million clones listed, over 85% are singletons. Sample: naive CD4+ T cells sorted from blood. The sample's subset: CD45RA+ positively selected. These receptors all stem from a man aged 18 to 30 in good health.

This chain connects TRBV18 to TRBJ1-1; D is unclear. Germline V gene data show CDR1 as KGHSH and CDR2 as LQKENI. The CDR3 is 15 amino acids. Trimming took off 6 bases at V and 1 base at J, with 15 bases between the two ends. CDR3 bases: TGTGCCAGCTCGCTGAACGGGCCTACGAACACTGAAGCTTTCTTT. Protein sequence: CASSLNGPTNTEAFF. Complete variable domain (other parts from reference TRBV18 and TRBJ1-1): NAGVMQNPRHLVRRRGQEARLRCSPMKGHSHVYWYRQLPEEGLKFMVYLQKENIIDESGMPKERFSAEFPKEGPSILRIQQVVRGDSAAYFCASSLNGPTNTEAFFGQGTRLTVV.

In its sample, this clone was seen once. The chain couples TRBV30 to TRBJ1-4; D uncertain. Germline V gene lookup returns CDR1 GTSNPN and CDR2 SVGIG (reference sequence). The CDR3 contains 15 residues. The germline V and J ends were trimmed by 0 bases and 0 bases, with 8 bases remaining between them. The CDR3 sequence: CAWSVGVATNEKLFF. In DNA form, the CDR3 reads TGTGCCTGGAGTGTAGGAGTTGCAACTAATGAAAAACTGTTTTTT.

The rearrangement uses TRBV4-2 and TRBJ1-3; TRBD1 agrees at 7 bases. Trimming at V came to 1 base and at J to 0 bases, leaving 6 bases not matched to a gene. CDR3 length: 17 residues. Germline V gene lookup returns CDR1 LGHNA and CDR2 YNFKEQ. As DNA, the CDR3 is TGTGCCAGCAGCCAAGCGGGACAGACCCCCTCTGGAAACACCATATATTTT. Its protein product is CASSQAGQTPSGNTIYF.

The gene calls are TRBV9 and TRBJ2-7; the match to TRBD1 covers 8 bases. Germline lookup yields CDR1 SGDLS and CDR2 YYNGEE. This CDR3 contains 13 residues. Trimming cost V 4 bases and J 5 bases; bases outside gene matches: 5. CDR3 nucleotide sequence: TGTGCCAGCAGCAGGACAGGGTCGAACGAGCAGTACTTC. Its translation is CASSRTGSNEQYF.

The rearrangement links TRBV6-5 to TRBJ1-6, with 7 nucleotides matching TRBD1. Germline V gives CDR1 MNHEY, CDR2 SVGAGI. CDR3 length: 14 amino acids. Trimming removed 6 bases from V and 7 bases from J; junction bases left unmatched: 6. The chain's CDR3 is CASRLRDRNSPLHF. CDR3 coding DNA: TGTGCCAGCAGGCTCCGGGACAGAAATTCACCCCTCCACTTT.

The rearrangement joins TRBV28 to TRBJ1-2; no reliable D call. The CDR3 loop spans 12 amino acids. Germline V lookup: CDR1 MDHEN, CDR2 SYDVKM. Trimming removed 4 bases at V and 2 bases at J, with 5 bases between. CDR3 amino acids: CASSWENYGYTF. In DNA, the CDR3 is TGTGCCAGCAGTTGGGAGAACTATGGCTACACCTTC.

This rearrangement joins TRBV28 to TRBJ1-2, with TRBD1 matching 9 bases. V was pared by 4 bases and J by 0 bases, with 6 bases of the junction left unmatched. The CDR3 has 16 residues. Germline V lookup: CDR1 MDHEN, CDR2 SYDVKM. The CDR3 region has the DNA TGTGCCAGCAGTTCCCCGGGACAGGGCTCTAACTATGGCTACACCTTC. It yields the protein CASSSPGQGSNYGYTF.

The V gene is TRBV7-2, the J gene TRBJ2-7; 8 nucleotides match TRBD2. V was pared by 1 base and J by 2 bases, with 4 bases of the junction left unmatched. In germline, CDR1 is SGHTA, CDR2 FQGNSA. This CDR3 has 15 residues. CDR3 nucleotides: TGTGCCAGCAGCTTAGAACTAGCGGCTACCTACGAGCAGTACTTC. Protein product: CASSLELAATYEQYF.

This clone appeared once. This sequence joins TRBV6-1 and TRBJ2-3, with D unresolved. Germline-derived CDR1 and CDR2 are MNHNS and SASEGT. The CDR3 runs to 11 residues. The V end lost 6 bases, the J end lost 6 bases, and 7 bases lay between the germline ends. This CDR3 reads CASRLMDTQYF. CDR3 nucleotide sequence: TGTGCCAGCAGATTAATGGATACGCAGTATTTT.